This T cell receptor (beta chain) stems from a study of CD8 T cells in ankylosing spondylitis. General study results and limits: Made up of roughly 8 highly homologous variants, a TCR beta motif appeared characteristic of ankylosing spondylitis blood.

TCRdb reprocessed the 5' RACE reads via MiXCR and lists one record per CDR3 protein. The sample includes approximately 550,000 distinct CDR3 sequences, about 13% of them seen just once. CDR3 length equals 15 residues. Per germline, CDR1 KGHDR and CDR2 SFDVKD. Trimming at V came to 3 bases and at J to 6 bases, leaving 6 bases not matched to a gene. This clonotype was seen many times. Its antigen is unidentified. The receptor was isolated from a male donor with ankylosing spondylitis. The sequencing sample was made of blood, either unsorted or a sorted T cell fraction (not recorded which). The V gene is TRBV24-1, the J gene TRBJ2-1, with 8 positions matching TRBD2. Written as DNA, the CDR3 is TGTGCCACCAGTGATCCCAGCGGGAGTAGCAATGAGCAGTTCTTC. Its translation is CATSDPSGSSNEQFF.